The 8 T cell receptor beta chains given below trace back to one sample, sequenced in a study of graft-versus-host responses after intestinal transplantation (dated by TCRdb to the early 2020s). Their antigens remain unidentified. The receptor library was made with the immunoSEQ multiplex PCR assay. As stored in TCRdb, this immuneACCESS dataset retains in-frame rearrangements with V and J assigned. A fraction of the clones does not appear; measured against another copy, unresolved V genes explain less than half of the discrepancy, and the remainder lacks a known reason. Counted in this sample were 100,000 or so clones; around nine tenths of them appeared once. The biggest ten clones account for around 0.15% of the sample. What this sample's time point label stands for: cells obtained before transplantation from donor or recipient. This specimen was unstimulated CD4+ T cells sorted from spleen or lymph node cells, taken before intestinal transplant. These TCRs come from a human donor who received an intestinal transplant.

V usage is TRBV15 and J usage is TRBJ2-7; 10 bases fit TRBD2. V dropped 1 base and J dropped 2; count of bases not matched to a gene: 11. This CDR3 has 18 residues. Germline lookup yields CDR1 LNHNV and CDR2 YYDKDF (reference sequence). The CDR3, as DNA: TGTGCCACCAGCAGAGCCCTCCTGACTAGCGGGCCGCCCTACGAGCAGTACTTC. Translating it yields CATSRALLTSGPPYEQYF.

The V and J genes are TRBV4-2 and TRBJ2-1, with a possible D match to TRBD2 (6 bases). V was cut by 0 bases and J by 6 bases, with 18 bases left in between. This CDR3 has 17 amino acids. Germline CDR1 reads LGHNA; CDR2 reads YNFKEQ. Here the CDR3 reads CASSQDLYRGSGNEQFF. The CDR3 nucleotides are TGTGCCAGCAGCCAAGATCTCTATCGGGGGAGTGGCAATGAGCAGTTCTTC.

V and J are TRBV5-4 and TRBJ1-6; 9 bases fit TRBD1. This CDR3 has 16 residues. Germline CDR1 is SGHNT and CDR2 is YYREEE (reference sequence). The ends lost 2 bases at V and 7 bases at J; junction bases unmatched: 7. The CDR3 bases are TGTGCCAGCAGCTTACCGGGACAGGGACTCAATTCACCCCTCCACTTT. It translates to CASSLPGQGLNSPLHF. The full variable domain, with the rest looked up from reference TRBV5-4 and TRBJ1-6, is ETGVTQSPTHLIKTRGQQVTLRCSSQSGHNTVSWYQQALGQGPQFIFQYYREEENGRGNFPPRFSGLQFPNYSSELNVNALELDDSALYLCASSLPGQGLNSPLHFGNGTRLTVT.

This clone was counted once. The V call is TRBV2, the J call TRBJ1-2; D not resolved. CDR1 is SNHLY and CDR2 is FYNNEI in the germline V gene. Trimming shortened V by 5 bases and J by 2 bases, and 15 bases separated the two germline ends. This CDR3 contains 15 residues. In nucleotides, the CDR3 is TGTGCCAGCAGTCCTAGACTGATAGCAAACTATGGCTACACCTTC. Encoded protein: CASSPRLIANYGYTF. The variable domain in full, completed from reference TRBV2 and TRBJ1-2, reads EPEVTQTPSHQVTQMGQEVILRCVPISNHLYFYWYRQILGQKVEFLVSFYNNEISEKSEIFDDQFSVERPDGSNFTLKIRSTKLEDSAMYFCASSPRLIANYGYTFGSGTRLTVV.

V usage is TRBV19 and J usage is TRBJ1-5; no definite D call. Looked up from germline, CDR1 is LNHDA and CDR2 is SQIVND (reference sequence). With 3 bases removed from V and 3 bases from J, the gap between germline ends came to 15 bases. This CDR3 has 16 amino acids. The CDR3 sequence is CASSIWSGRPNQPQHF. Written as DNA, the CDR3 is TGTGCCAGTAGTATTTGGTCAGGTAGGCCCAATCAGCCCCAGCATTTT.

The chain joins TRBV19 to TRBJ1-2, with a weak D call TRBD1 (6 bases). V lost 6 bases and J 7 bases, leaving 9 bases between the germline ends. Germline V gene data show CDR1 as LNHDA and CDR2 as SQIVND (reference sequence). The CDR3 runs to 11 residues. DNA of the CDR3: TGTGCCAGTAGATTCAGGGGTGGCTACACCTTC. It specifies CASRFRGGYTF.

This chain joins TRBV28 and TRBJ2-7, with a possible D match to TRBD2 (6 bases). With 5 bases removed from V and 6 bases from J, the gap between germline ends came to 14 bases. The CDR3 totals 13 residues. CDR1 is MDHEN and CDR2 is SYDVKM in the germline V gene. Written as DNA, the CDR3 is TGTGCCAGCAGTCTAACTAGCTGGGGCGAGCAGTACTTC. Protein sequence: CASSLTSWGEQYF.

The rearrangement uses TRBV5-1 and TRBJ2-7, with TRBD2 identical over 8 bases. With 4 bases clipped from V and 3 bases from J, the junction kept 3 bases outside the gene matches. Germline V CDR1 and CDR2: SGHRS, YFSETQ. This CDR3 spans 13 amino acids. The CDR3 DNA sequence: TGCGCCAGCAGCCCGAGCGGGAGCTACGAGCAGTACTTC. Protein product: CASSPSGSYEQYF.